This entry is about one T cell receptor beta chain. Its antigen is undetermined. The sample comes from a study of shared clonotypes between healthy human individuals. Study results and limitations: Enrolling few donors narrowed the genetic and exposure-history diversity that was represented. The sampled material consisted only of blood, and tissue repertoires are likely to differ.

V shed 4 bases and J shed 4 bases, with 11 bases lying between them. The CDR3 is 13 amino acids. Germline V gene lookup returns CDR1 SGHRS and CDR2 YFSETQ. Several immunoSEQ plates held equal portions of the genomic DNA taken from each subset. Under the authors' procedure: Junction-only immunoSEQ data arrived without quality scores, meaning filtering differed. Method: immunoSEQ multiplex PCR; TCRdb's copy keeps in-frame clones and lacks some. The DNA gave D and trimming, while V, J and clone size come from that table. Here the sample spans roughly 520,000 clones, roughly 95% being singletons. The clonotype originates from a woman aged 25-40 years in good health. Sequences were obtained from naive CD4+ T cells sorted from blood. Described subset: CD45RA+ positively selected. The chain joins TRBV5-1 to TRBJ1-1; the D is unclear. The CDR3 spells CASSPWPGTEAFF. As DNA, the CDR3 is TGCGCCAGCAGCCCTTGGCCCGGCACTGAAGCTTTCTTT.